This T cell receptor (beta chain) was sequenced in a study of T cell responses to AZD1222 COVID-19 vaccine (dated by TCRdb to the early 2020s). Some background on the complete study: AZD1222 recipients given second doses at about 4 weeks or at about 12 weeks were pooled, since spike-specific TCR depth and breadth were not found to differ between the two schedules. A total of over 230 trial participants underwent TCR sequencing, of whom 207 had received two doses of AZD1222 and about 26 had received two doses of the MenACWY control vaccine. Trial participants were enrolled by age into subgroups of 18-55, 56-69 and 70-plus years, and around 140, 26 and 57 TCR-sequenced participants, respectively, were included in these subgroups. What the work shows at the level of the full study, not this receptor alone: After two AZD1222 doses, both the breadth and the depth of spike-specific TCRs were significantly higher than at day 0 and than in MenACWY recipients. In the small 56-69-year group, the increase in depth fell short of significance, most likely because of low power. Reportedly, close to half of the unique spike-specific TCRs recognized epitopes lying outside the regions that are mutated in the B.1.351 and B.1.1.7 variants. Conclusions about previously exposed vaccinees are limited because only a handful of AZD1222 recipients were SARS-CoV-2 seropositive at baseline. Because no samples from the day 14 peak response were available, repertoires could be characterized only after the peak T cell response. CD4 TCRs associated with the vaccine covered the entire spike protein, and the dominant responses were in regions 160-218 and 743-854. Most participants were white British and females outnumbered males, and the authors suggested that clonal diversity may have been underestimated.

Concerning this clone itself: The antigen this receptor binds is unknown. One base away there is no much larger clone; base qualities are not given.

The CDR3 regions of human TCRbeta chains were analyzed by immunosequencing. Per the original workflow: Repertoire TCRs were checked for matches against a reference library of SARS-CoV-2-specific TCRs that had been generated using the MIRA antigen-specificity platform. Breadth was defined as the fraction of unique TCRs that were SARS-CoV-2-associated, and depth was defined as the fraction of total T cells that were SARS-CoV-2-associated. Using the MIRA data, every spike-specific TCR was mapped to the spike region that the TCR reacted to and assigned to either a CD4 or a CD8 class. Log10-transformed breadth and depth values were compared by one-way ANOVA with Sidak's multiple comparisons tests. The table comes from immuneACCESS by way of TCRdb, which keeps in-frame sequences with V and J called. Part of the clones is missing from these tables; in studies checked, under half for an unresolved V gene and the rest for unknown reasons. V and J calls and clone size come straight from that table; D and trimming were deduced from the DNA. The sample table holds approximately 85,000 clones, of which 70% to 90% were seen once. Jointly, the top ten make up approximately 6.8% of the sample.

The sample's time point label is to be understood as: baseline before first vaccination. The vaccinee samples were drawn from two UK trials, COV001 and COV002, one of which was a single-blind randomized controlled phase 2/3 trial testing AZD1222 (ChAdOx1 nCoV-19) in healthy adults. Trial participant PBMC samples were collected at day 0 and day 28 after the second dose for TCRbeta chain sequencing. There are 17 amino acids in the CDR3, from cysteine to phenylalanine inclusive. Of all the DNA, just the CDR3 is kept, 51 bases in frame from base 1. Unmatched junction bases come to 13, with V trimmed by 4 bases and J by 2 bases. The germline V gene yields SGHDT for CDR1 and YYEEEE for CDR2.

Rearrangement joined TRBV5-6 to TRBJ2-3, and TRBD1 aligns with 7 junction nucleotides. The sequence was collected from an adult in good health. Sample: peripheral blood, taken on day 0 of AZD1222 vaccination. CDR3 loop: CASSIFDRAGFTDTQYF. The bases are TGTGCCAGCAGCATCTTTGACAGGGCTGGATTCACAGATACGCAGTATTTT.